A selection of T cell receptor beta chains follows, all from one sample in a study of T cells in Graves' hyperthyroidism and ophthalmopathy. Each CDR3 protein gets one entry after TCRdb re-called the multiplex PCR reads with MiXCR. The table lists over 200,000 distinct CDR3 sequences, approximately 17% of them singletons, with approximately 50% in the top ten. Sequencing was carried out using blood. Receptor source: a man between 50 and 59 years old with Graves' hyperthyroidism. The CDR3 runs from the conserved cysteine through the conserved F or W. D genes are given only for firm matches. Only part of the rows carry a size: once, few, many, or a class if the clone is expanded.

J gene: TRBJ2-7; clone size: -; V gene: TRBV13; D gene: TRBD2; CDR3 protein: CASSFQLADVQYF
J gene: TRBJ1-1; clone size: -; V gene: TRBV30; D gene: -; CDR3 protein: CATEDTEAFF
J gene: TRBJ1-5; clone size: -; V gene: TRBV30; D gene: TRBD1; CDR3 protein: CAWRPLGQGNQPQHF
J gene: TRBJ2-3; clone size: many; V gene: TRBV28; D gene: TRBD2; CDR3 protein: CASSYSGGSTDTQYF
J gene: TRBJ1-2; clone size: many; V gene: TRBV28; D gene: -; CDR3 protein: CASSLWDRSYGYTF
J gene: TRBJ2-2; clone size: many; V gene: TRBV12-3/TRBV12-4; D gene: -; CDR3 protein: CASRATGELFF
J gene: TRBJ2-1; clone size: -; V gene: TRBV6-4; D gene: TRBD2; CDR3 protein: CASSEGTSGAGDEQFF
J gene: TRBJ1-5; clone size: few; V gene: TRBV27; D gene: -; CDR3 protein: CASSSSVGIQPQHF
J gene: TRBJ1-5; clone size: few; V gene: TRBV5-1; D gene: -; CDR3 protein: CASSLGPGNQPQHF
J gene: TRBJ1-3; clone size: -; V gene: TRBV12-3/TRBV12-4; D gene: -; CDR3 protein: CASSETGGSGNTIYF
J gene: TRBJ2-7; clone size: -; V gene: TRBV30; D gene: TRBD1; CDR3 protein: CAWSRRGLGQGPSEQYF
J gene: TRBJ2-3; clone size: many; V gene: TRBV29-1; D gene: -; CDR3 protein: CSVERGSNPDTQYF
J gene: TRBJ2-1; clone size: few; V gene: TRBV5-6; D gene: -; CDR3 protein: CASSSWGRSSYNEQFF
J gene: TRBJ1-5; clone size: few; V gene: TRBV5-1; D gene: -; CDR3 protein: CASSFDGDSQPQHF
J gene: TRBJ1-5; clone size: many; V gene: TRBV18; D gene: -; CDR3 protein: CASTSGTGVGQPQHF
J gene: TRBJ2-1; clone size: many; V gene: TRBV11-3; D gene: -; CDR3 protein: CASSLDPGNNEQFF
J gene: TRBJ1-1; clone size: -; V gene: TRBV6-9; D gene: -; CDR3 protein: CASSYFSGGQAFF
J gene: TRBJ2-7; clone size: few; V gene: TRBV4-1; D gene: TRBD2; CDR3 protein: CASSYMTSGSYEQYF
J gene: TRBJ2-7; clone size: -; V gene: TRBV27; D gene: -; CDR3 protein: CASSPTGTDTYEQYF
J gene: TRBJ2-1; clone size: -; V gene: TRBV7-6; D gene: TRBD1; CDR3 protein: CASSLAIGTGLTEQFF
J gene: TRBJ2-1; clone size: -; V gene: TRBV7-2; D gene: TRBD2; CDR3 protein: CASSYWTSGRGSSYNEQFF
J gene: TRBJ2-5; clone size: many; V gene: TRBV7-2; D gene: -; CDR3 protein: CASSYQETQYF
J gene: TRBJ2-1; clone size: many; V gene: TRBV14; D gene: TRBD2; CDR3 protein: CASRHTASGSAREQFF
J gene: TRBJ2-1; clone size: many; V gene: TRBV18; D gene: -; CDR3 protein: CASSPRPSPDEQFF
J gene: TRBJ2-7; clone size: many; V gene: TRBV28; D gene: TRBD1; CDR3 protein: CASSPSTGHHEQYF
J gene: TRBJ2-2; clone size: few; V gene: TRBV6-1; D gene: -; CDR3 protein: CASSVQLTGELFF
J gene: TRBJ2-3; clone size: many; V gene: TRBV6-1; D gene: TRBD2; CDR3 protein: CASSREPGGGTDTQYF
J gene: TRBJ2-1; clone size: -; V gene: TRBV6-2/TRBV6-3; D gene: -; CDR3 protein: CASSPPGWAYNEQFF
J gene: TRBJ1-6; clone size: many; V gene: TRBV18; D gene: TRBD1; CDR3 protein: CASAYSGTGEYSPLHF
J gene: TRBJ2-3; clone size: many; V gene: TRBV10-3; D gene: TRBD2; CDR3 protein: CAMQRERGTDTQYF
J gene: TRBJ2-1; clone size: many; V gene: TRBV20-1; D gene: -; CDR3 protein: CSARRAGRYNEQFF
J gene: TRBJ1-2; clone size: many; V gene: TRBV29-1; D gene: -; CDR3 protein: CSVNRETNYGYTF
J gene: TRBJ2-3; clone size: -; V gene: TRBV6-5; D gene: -; CDR3 protein: CASSYIVRDTQYF
J gene: TRBJ1-6; clone size: -; V gene: TRBV3-1; D gene: TRBD1; CDR3 protein: CASSPGQAISPLHF
J gene: TRBJ1-2; clone size: many; V gene: TRBV12-3/TRBV12-4; D gene: -; CDR3 protein: CASSPQEDYGYTF
J gene: TRBJ1-2; clone size: -; V gene: TRBV9; D gene: -; CDR3 protein: CASSEEQGVDGYTF
J gene: TRBJ2-4; clone size: -; V gene: TRBV28; D gene: -; CDR3 protein: CASSATSLPQFF
J gene: TRBJ2-2; clone size: -; V gene: TRBV4-3; D gene: TRBD2; CDR3 protein: CASSHGLAGWAGELFF
J gene: TRBJ2-4; clone size: few; V gene: TRBV18; D gene: -; CDR3 protein: CASSPPGARVFGIQYF
J gene: TRBJ2-5; clone size: many; V gene: TRBV7-8; D gene: -; CDR3 protein: CASSRERRGVTQYF
J gene: TRBJ2-3; clone size: -; V gene: TRBV11-2; D gene: TRBD2; CDR3 protein: CASSLGLAGPDTQYF